These 30 T cell receptor beta chains were sequenced from one sample in a study of human T cells and chemical hapten exposure. Time point described: patch test 1, 2 weeks after DPC sensitization. Treatment: therapeutic diphenylcyclopropenone sensitization with weekly scalp DPC. TCRdb used MiXCR to reprocess the RACE reads, holding one entry per CDR3 protein. The top ten hold 8.4% of the sample, which has about 340,000 distinct CDR3 sequences, around 7% seen once. Sequenced here: whole blood, sampled in connection with sensitization to the hapten diphenylcyclopropenone (DPC). The receptors derive from a woman aged 18-29 years with alopecia areata. Some clones in this sample may be carry-over from other donors' samples.

This clonotype was recorded a few times. The J gene is TRBJ2-3, the V gene TRBV11-2; the D gene could be TRBD1 or TRBD2 (5 bases each). Germline V gene lookup returns CDR1 SGHAT and CDR2 FQNNGV. This CDR3 is 15 amino acids long. Trimming left V 3 bases short and J 2 bases short, with 12 bases between. The CDR3 here is CASSFSGTYTDTQYF. The CDR3 DNA follows: TGTGCCAGCAGCTTTTCCGGGACGTACACAGATACGCAGTATTTT.

The chain recombines TRBV24-1 with TRBJ2-3; D tentatively fits TRBD1 or TRBD2 (6 bases each). Trimming removed 2 bases at V and 2 bases at J, with 10 bases between. The CDR3 length is 15 residues. The germline V gene has CDR1 KGHDR and CDR2 SFDVKD. The CDR3 DNA reads TGTGCCACCAGTGATTACCCGGGGGCCACAGATACGCAGTATTTT. The encoded protein is CATSDYPGATDTQYF.

V is TRBV18 and J is TRBJ2-7; D is unclear. The CDR3 sequence is 13 residues long. V lost 1 base and J 3 bases, leaving 7 bases between the germline ends. The germline V gene has CDR1 KGHSH and CDR2 LQKENI. CDR3: CASSPLGSYEQYF. CDR3 nucleotide sequence: TGTGCCAGCTCACCACTAGGAAGCTACGAGCAGTACTTC.

This clonotype was counted a few times. This chain connects TRBV7-2 to TRBJ1-2; TRBD1 matches at 7 bases. Germline V gene sequence: CDR1 SGHTA, CDR2 FQGNSA. Germline trimming cut 3 bases from V and 4 bases from J; bases unmatched to any gene: 11. The CDR3 spans 16 residues. CDR3: CASSLSSDRYPYGYTF. In DNA, the CDR3 is TGTGCCAGCAGCTTGTCGTCGGACAGGTATCCCTATGGCTACACCTTC.

The V and J genes are TRBV2 and TRBJ1-5; 10 bases line up with TRBD1. V was pared by 5 bases and J by 9 bases, with 7 bases of the junction left unmatched. The CDR3 is 14 amino acids. Germline assignment: CDR1 SNHLY and CDR2 FYNNEI. CDR3 in amino acids: CASSRGQGTGPQHF. The CDR3 region has the DNA TGTGCCAGCAGTAGGGGACAGGGGACGGGGCCCCAGCATTTT. The full variable domain, with the rest looked up from reference TRBV2 and TRBJ1-5, is EPEVTQTPSHQVTQMGQEVILRCVPISNHLYFYWYRQILGQKVEFLVSFYNNEISEKSEIFDDQFSVERPDGSNFTLKIRSTKLEDSAMYFCASSRGQGTGPQHFGDGTRLSIL.

This clonotype was seen many times. V and J are TRBV18 and TRBJ2-5; 8 bases map to TRBD2. This CDR3 is 15 amino acids long. Germline CDR1 reads KGHSH; CDR2 reads LQKENI. J lost 5 bases, V lost 1 base, and 6 bases had no gene match. The DNA of the CDR3 is TGTGCCAGCTCACCACTAGCGGGGAGTACGGAGACCCAGTACTTC. It is translated as CASSPLAGSTETQYF.

This clonotype was counted ten times or more. The chain combines TRBV6-5 with TRBJ2-7; possible D gene TRBD2, 5 bases. Germline loops: CDR1 MNHEY, CDR2 SVGAGI. CDR3 size: 14 residues. V was shortened by 0 bases and J by 3 bases, with 9 bases between the two germline ends. This chain's CDR3 is CASSYSVGLYEQYF. Written as DNA, the CDR3 is TGTGCCAGCAGTTACTCGGTCGGACTCTACGAGCAGTACTTC.

This clonotype showed up many times. CDR3 region: CASSYPTETQYF. The CDR3 bases are TGTGCCAGCAGTTACCCTACGGAGACCCAGTACTTC. This chain links TRBV6-2 or TRBV6-3 with TRBJ2-5; no clear D gene. CDR1 is MNHEY and CDR2 is SVGEGT in the germline V gene. The CDR3 length is 12 residues. The V gene lost 2 bases and the J gene lost 5 bases, with 6 bases spanning the gap.

Many counts were recorded for this clonotype. The V call is TRBV14, the J call TRBJ2-3; D may be TRBD1 (6 bases). V shed 4 bases and J shed 8 bases, with 13 bases lying between them. The CDR3 has 13 amino acids. The V gene's germline CDR1 is SGHDN and CDR2 FVKESK. The CDR3 is CASSPWGLTTQYF. The CDR3 nucleotides read TGTGCCAGCAGCCCTTGGGGGCTGACTACGCAGTATTTT.

There are a few counts of this clonotype. The chain uses TRBV29-1 and TRBJ1-1; 12 nucleotides agree with TRBD1. The J segment lost 5 bases and the V segment lost 8 bases, leaving 15 bases of the junction unmatched. CDR1 SQVTM and CDR2 ANQGSEA come from the germline V gene. CDR3 length equals 16 residues. The CDR3 DNA sequence: TGCAGCTTGGGCCGGGACAGGGGGCGATTCCGGACTGAAGCTTTCTTT. Protein: CSLGRDRGRFRTEAFF.

The rearrangement joins TRBV20-1 to TRBJ2-2; D possibly corresponds to TRBD2 (7 bases). V was cut by 5 bases and J by 1 base, with 14 bases left in between. Germline CDR1 DFQATT, CDR2 SNEGSKA (reference sequence). CDR3 length: 15 residues. This CDR3 reads CSAWAGAMNTGELFF. In DNA form, the CDR3 reads TGCAGTGCTTGGGCGGGGGCCATGAACACCGGGGAGCTGTTTTTT.

This clonotype has ten or more counts. CDR3 bases: TGCGCCAGCACCCAGCACGTCAGGGACACAGATACGCAGTATTTT. Translated, it gives CASTQHVRDTDTQYF. The V and J genes are TRBV4-3 and TRBJ2-3; D is perhaps TRBD1 (5 bases). V was clipped by 7 bases and J by 2 bases, with 16 bases between them. The V gene's germline CDR1 is LGHNA and CDR2 YSLEER. The CDR3 has 15 residues.

This clonotype was seen a few times. V usage is TRBV28 and J usage is TRBJ1-5; a possible D gene is TRBD1 (5 bases). Germline loops: CDR1 MDHEN, CDR2 SYDVKM. V gave up 4 bases and J gave up 5 bases, with 12 bases separating them. The CDR3 is 14 residues long. This CDR3 reads CASSSWGVDQPQHF. The CDR3 DNA follows: TGTGCCAGCAGTTCCTGGGGGGTTGATCAGCCCCAGCATTTT.

At least ten counts were recorded for this clonotype. The chain is built from TRBV3-1 and TRBJ2-7, with D maybe TRBD1 (5 bases). CDR1 and CDR2 from the germline V gene are LGHDT and YNNKEL (reference sequence). CDR3 length: 13 amino acids. Trimming cost V 6 bases and J 0 bases, with 9 bases left between them. This CDR3 reads CASSRQSSYEQYF. The CDR3 bases are TGTGCCAGCAGTCGACAGAGCTCCTACGAGCAGTACTTC.

Many counts were recorded for this clonotype. The chain carries TRBV5-6 and TRBJ2-3; 8 bases agree with TRBD1. Germline V CDR1 and CDR2: SGHDT, YYEEEE. The CDR3 length is 15 residues. The V gene end was trimmed by 4 bases and the J gene end by 3 bases; junction bases not matched to a gene: 7. The CDR3 DNA reads as TGTGCCAGCAGCCTAGGACAGGGATATACAGATACGCAGTATTTT. The encoded protein is CASSLGQGYTDTQYF.

This clonotype was picked up many times. V is TRBV28 and J is TRBJ2-3; possibly TRBD2 for D (5 bases). V gave up 7 bases and J gave up 5 bases, with 16 bases separating them. Germline V CDR1 and CDR2: MDHEN, SYDVKM. This CDR3 has 14 amino acids. This CDR3 reads CASTGYRLGDTQYF. The CDR3 DNA sequence: TGTGCCAGCACGGGATATAGGCTTGGAGATACGCAGTATTTT.

This clonotype came up a few times. V is TRBV6-5 and J is TRBJ2-7, with 10 positions matching TRBD1. V shed 5 bases, J shed 4 bases, and the junction held 8 bases outside the gene matches. CDR1 is MNHEY and CDR2 is SVGAGI in the germline V gene. This CDR3 has 15 amino acids. CDR3 bases: TGTGCCAGCAGTCCCCCCGGGACAGGGGTATACGAGCAGTACTTC. It is translated as CASSPPGTGVYEQYF.

The chain combines TRBV29-1 with TRBJ1-2; maybe TRBD1 (5 bases). CDR1 is SQVTM, CDR2 ANQGSEA, per germline. The CDR3 length is 12 residues. V was cut by 4 bases and J by 7 bases, with 13 bases left in between. The CDR3 region has the DNA TGCAGCGTTGGCTCAGGGAATGCTGGCTACACCTTC. Translating gives CSVGSGNAGYTF.

The table lists this clonotype with many counts. V is TRBV2 and J is TRBJ2-3; no firm D call. The CDR3 has 12 residues. The V and J ends lost 7 bases and 5 bases respectively, with 10 bases between them. The germline gives CDR1 SNHLY, CDR2 FYNNEI. CDR3 DNA sequence: TGTGCCAGCACAGTGGAACAAGATACGCAGTATTTT. This sequence encodes CASTVEQDTQYF. Full variable domain (missing parts from reference TRBV2 and TRBJ2-3): EPEVTQTPSHQVTQMGQEVILRCVPISNHLYFYWYRQILGQKVEFLVSFYNNEISEKSEIFDDQFSVERPDGSNFTLKIRSTKLEDSAMYFCASTVEQDTQYFGPGTRLTVL.

This clonotype was observed a few times. This chain joins TRBV4-1 and TRBJ1-2, with TRBD1 matching over 7 bases. CDR1 and CDR2 from the germline V gene are MGHRA and YSYEKL. J gave up 6 bases and V 1 base, and 5 bases lay outside the gene matches. This CDR3 has 14 amino acids. DNA for the CDR3: TGCGCCAGCAGCCAAGTAGGAGGGGGCGATGGCTACACCTTC. Its protein is CASSQVGGGDGYTF.

This chain's CDR3 is CSARLFGTSLHISTDTQYF. The DNA of the CDR3 is TGCAGTGCTAGGTTGTTCGGGACTAGCCTACATATTAGCACAGATACGCAGTATTTT. The chain uses TRBV20-1 and TRBJ2-3, with 9 bases aligning to TRBD2. This CDR3 comprises 19 residues. J lost 0 bases, V lost 3 bases, and 16 bases had no gene match. Germline CDR1 and CDR2: DFQATT and SNEGSKA (reference sequence).

This clonotype was recorded at least ten times. V and J are TRBV7-2 and TRBJ2-1; D is uncertain. The germline V gene encodes CDR1 SGHTA and CDR2 FQGNSA. This CDR3 has 13 residues. V was trimmed by 3 bases and J by 7 bases, leaving 10 bases between them. The CDR3 DNA is TGTGCCAGCAGCTTCCAACTAAGAAATGAGCAGTTCTTC. Its protein product is CASSFQLRNEQFF.

The chain has TRBV4-1 and TRBJ2-1; D possibly corresponds to TRBD2 (6 bases). Trimming took 1 base from V and 6 from J, leaving 16 bases between them. Germline lookup yields CDR1 MGHRA and CDR2 YSYEKL. This CDR3 comprises 16 residues. CDR3 amino acids: CASSQVRTTECNEQFF. CDR3 DNA sequence: TGCGCCAGCAGCCAAGTAAGGACTACCGAATGCAATGAGCAGTTCTTC.

This clonotype was found many times. V and J are TRBV3-1 and TRBJ2-3; unclear D gene. The germline gives CDR1 LGHDT, CDR2 YNNKEL (reference sequence). The CDR3 is 15 amino acids. The V and J ends lost 2 bases and 4 bases respectively, with 13 bases between them. CDR3 sequence: CASSQTVLSSDTQYF. CDR3 sequence (DNA): TGTGCCAGCAGCCAAACCGTTCTCAGCTCAGATACGCAGTATTTT.

This clonotype was found many times. The chain is built from TRBV12-3 or TRBV12-4 and TRBJ2-3; no clear D gene. V gave up 3 bases and J gave up 0 bases, with 7 bases separating them. The CDR3 contains 14 residues. CDR3 nucleotide sequence: TGTGCCAGCAGTTTTTTGGGTAGCACAGATACGCAGTATTTT. Amino acid sequence: CASSFLGSTDTQYF.

This sequence joins TRBV7-9 and TRBJ1-6, with TRBD1 as a possible D gene (5 bases). The CDR3 runs 14 residues. V lost 8 bases to trimming and J lost 8 bases, with 16 bases between them. In germline, CDR1 is SEHNR, CDR2 FQNEAQ (reference sequence). This chain's CDR3 is CASSHPQGYSPLHF. CDR3 nucleotides: TGTGCCAGCTCCCACCCCCAGGGCTATTCACCCCTCCACTTT.

The rearrangement uses TRBV7-9 and TRBJ1-5, with no clear D. The CDR3 has 13 amino acids. V was cut by 2 bases and J by 9 bases, with 11 bases left in between. Germline CDR1 is SEHNR and CDR2 is FQNEAQ (reference sequence). CDR3 sequence (DNA): TGTGCCAGCAGCTTATCGGTGCCTGGGCCCCAGCATTTT. Translated: CASSLSVPGPQHF.

This clonotype was seen at least ten times. This rearrangement joins TRBV7-3 to TRBJ2-6, with a tentative D call TRBD1 (5 bases). V was trimmed by 2 bases and J by 0 bases, leaving 8 bases between them. The CDR3 extends over 16 amino acids. Germline CDR1 and CDR2: SGHTA and FQGTGA. The CDR3 DNA follows: TGTGCCAGCAGCTTAGACAGCTTCTCTGGGGCCAACGTCCTGACTTTC. It encodes CASSLDSFSGANVLTF. The full variable domain, completed using reference TRBV7-3 and TRBJ2-6, is GAGVSQTPSNKVTEKGKYVELRCDPISGHTALYWYRQSLGQGPEFLIYFQGTGAADDSGLPNDRFFAVRPEGSVSTLKIQRTERGDSAVYLCASSLDSFSGANVLTFGAGSRLTVL.

This clonotype has a count of ten or more. The chain combines TRBV29-1 with TRBJ1-2; D not resolved. The CDR3 extends over 9 amino acids. Germline lookup yields CDR1 SQVTM and CDR2 ANQGSEA. With 4 bases removed from V and 6 bases from J, the gap between germline ends came to 3 bases. CDR3 nucleotides: TGCAGCGTTGGCGATGGCTACACCTTC. It encodes CSVGDGYTF.

As for this clonotype: A read error may produce the germline difference seen at one junction end. This chain links TRBV7-2 with TRBJ1-4, with D possibly being TRBD1 (5 bases). There are 15 residues in the CDR3. The germline V gene has CDR1 SGHTA and CDR2 FQGNSA. Here the CDR3 reads CASSFNGATNEKLFF. As DNA, the CDR3 is TGTGCCAGCAGCTTTAACGGGGCAACCAATGAAAAACTGTTTTTT.